This T cell receptor beta chain was sequenced for a study of T cells in Graves' hyperthyroidism and ophthalmopathy. Amplified TCR beta CDR3 regions derived from RNA transcripts. The HTBI primer set drove a first-round RT-PCR of the TCR CDR3. MiXCR, run by TCRdb on the multiplex PCR reads, gives a single entry per CDR3 protein. The sample has about 350,000 distinct CDR3 sequences; 14% are singletons. The table lists this clonotype with a few counts. The antigen remains unidentified. Subjects aged 18 to 65 presented with newly diagnosed hyperthyroidism of less than 2 months' duration. It was uncontrolled infection, other autoimmune disease, pregnancy or lactation that excluded patients. Findings and limits, study-wide: Most clonotypes expanded in the thyroid (above 0.001) were also present in blood.

The CDR3 has 14 residues. V dropped 7 bases and J dropped 5 bases, with 14 bases sitting between them. Germline loops: CDR1 KGHDR, CDR2 SFDVKD. This chain links TRBV24-1 with TRBJ2-1; D is perhaps TRBD1 or TRBD2 (5 bases each). The receptor comes from a woman in her 30s with Graves' hyperthyroidism. Input material: blood. The CDR3 reads CATRPTRGHNEQFF. In nucleotides, the CDR3 is TGTGCCACCAGACCAACACGGGGCCACAATGAGCAGTTCTTC.